One and the same sample provided the 24 T cell receptor beta chains below, sequenced in a study of blood T cell repertoires in COVID-19. Sequencing was performed with immunoSEQ multiplex PCR; in TCRdb, only in-frame clones are kept and a portion is missing. The sample records hundreds of thousands of clones, around nine tenths being singletons. The sequenced sample was PBMCs or T cells enriched from blood (not recorded which). These receptors all come from a woman between 50 and 59 years old who had been exposed to COVID-19.

This chain joins TRBV11-2 and TRBJ2-1, with TRBD2 matching 7 bases. The CDR3 totals 17 residues. Looked up from germline, CDR1 is SGHAT and CDR2 is FQNNGV. V shed 4 bases and J 4 bases; nucleotides not matched to a gene: 13. The CDR3 spells CASSYSQTSVLYNEQFF. For the CDR3, the DNA is TGTGCCAGCAGCTACAGCCAAACTAGCGTACTATACAATGAGCAGTTCTTC.

The chain combines TRBV15 with TRBJ2-2; D is unclear. The CDR3 contains 16 residues. The germline gives CDR1 LNHNV, CDR2 YYDKDF (reference sequence). Between the trimmed V and J ends, which lost 4 bases and 0 bases, there was a span of 12 bases. CDR3 coding DNA: TGTGCCACCAGCAAATTTGACACCACGAACACCGGGGAGCTGTTTTTT. It yields the protein CATSKFDTTNTGELFF.

The table lists this clone with a count of one. This CDR3 is CASSLGSGGWSDTQYF. CDR3 bases: TGTGCCAGCAGCTTAGGGAGCGGGGGCTGGTCAGATACGCAGTATTTT. The gene calls are TRBV7-2 and TRBJ2-3; 8 bases are a match to TRBD2. This CDR3 spans 16 amino acids. CDR1 is SGHTA, CDR2 FQGNSA, per germline. The junction had 7 bases not matched to a gene; V was cut back by 1 base and J by 4 bases.

The chain carries TRBV28 and TRBJ1-3; D call uncertain. The V gene lost 6 bases and the J gene lost 2 bases, with 11 bases spanning the gap. Germline values: CDR1 MDHEN, CDR2 SYDVKM. The CDR3 covers 14 residues. CDR3 sequence (DNA): TGTGCCAGCAGGTCCTCTAGTACTGGAAACACCATATATTTT. Its protein product is CASRSSSTGNTIYF. Combining the CDR3 with reference TRBV28 and TRBJ1-3 gives the whole variable domain DVKVTQSSRYLVKRTGEKVFLECVQDMDHENMFWYRQDPGLGLRLIYFSYDVKMKEKGDIPEGYSVSREKKERFSLILESASTNQTSMYLCASRSSSTGNTIYFGEGSWLTVV.

The chain employs TRBV30 and TRBJ1-3; unclear D gene. This CDR3 spans 11 amino acids. The V gene lost 5 bases and the J gene lost 4 bases, with 6 bases spanning the gap. The germline CDR1 and CDR2 sequences are GTSNPN and SVGIG (reference sequence). The CDR3 region has the DNA TGTGCCTGGGGCAGGGGAAACACCATATATTTT. Translation: CAWGRGNTIYF. The full variable domain, rest sourced from reference TRBV30 and TRBJ1-3, is SQTIHQWPATLVQPVGSPLSLECTVEGTSNPNLYWYRQAAGRGLQLLFYSVGIGQISSEVPQNLSASRPQDRQFILSSKKLLLSDSGFYLCAWGRGNTIYFGEGSWLTVV.

This chain connects TRBV2 to TRBJ2-7; 10 bases map to TRBD2. Unmatched junction bases numbered 12, after V lost 2 bases and J lost 2 bases. The CDR3 extends over 18 amino acids. CDR1 is SNHLY, CDR2 FYNNEI, per germline. The CDR3 here is CASSESLISSGGTYEQYF. CDR3 nucleotides: TGTGCCAGCAGTGAATCCCTAATTTCTAGCGGGGGTACCTACGAGCAGTACTTC.

This clone was counted once. V and J are TRBV5-4 and TRBJ2-4; 10 bases line up with TRBD1. The germline CDR1 and CDR2 sequences are SGHNT and YYREEE (reference sequence). The CDR3 is made up of 13 amino acids. V dropped 7 bases and J dropped 8; count of bases not matched to a gene: 6. CDR3 protein: CASRRQGADIQYF. In nucleotides, the CDR3 is TGTGCCAGCCGTCGACAGGGGGCTGACATTCAGTACTTC.

The genes are TRBV15 and TRBJ1-2; 7 nucleotides agree with TRBD1. J lost 2 bases, V lost 2 bases, and 5 bases had no gene match. Germline-derived CDR1 and CDR2 are LNHNV and YYDKDF (reference sequence). There are 15 residues in the CDR3. CDR3 loop: CATSRQGEFNYGYTF. Written as DNA, the CDR3 is TGTGCCACCAGCAGACAGGGGGAGTTCAACTATGGCTACACCTTC. Together with reference TRBV15 and TRBJ1-2, the CDR3 gives the full variable domain: DAMVIQNPRYQVTQFGKPVTLSCSQTLNHNVMYWYQQKSSQAPKLLFHYYDKDFNNEADTPDNFQSRRPNTSFCFLDIRSPGLGDTAMYLCATSRQGEFNYGYTFGSGTRLTVV.

This sequence joins TRBV2 and TRBJ2-7, with 8 bases fitting TRBD1. The CDR3 is 13 amino acids. Germline trimming cut 9 bases from V and 4 bases from J; bases unmatched to any gene: 8. Germline-derived CDR1 and CDR2 are SNHLY and FYNNEI. CDR3 coding DNA: TGTGCCAGGGGGATGGACAGGGATTACGAGCAGTACTTC. Amino acids: CARGMDRDYEQYF.

The rearrangement uses TRBV6-5 and TRBJ2-7; a possible D gene is TRBD2 (5 bases). V shed 6 bases and J shed 6 bases, with 9 bases lying between them. In germline, CDR1 is MNHEY, CDR2 SVGAGI. There are 11 residues in the CDR3. The CDR3 region is CASRERSEQYF. CDR3 in DNA: TGTGCCAGCAGGGAGCGGAGCGAGCAGTACTTC.

The chain uses TRBV30 and TRBJ1-2; TRBD1 aligns across 8 bases. J was trimmed by 8 bases and V by 3 bases; bases with no gene match: 8. This CDR3 spans 13 amino acids. Per germline, CDR1 GTSNPN and CDR2 SVGIG (reference sequence). The CDR3 bases are TGTGCCTGGAGGACCCAGGGGGCATCGGGCTACACCTTC. Translated, it gives CAWRTQGASGYTF.

The rearrangement uses TRBV11-1 and TRBJ1-2; perhaps TRBD1 as D (6 bases). V dropped 5 bases and J dropped 8 bases, with 15 bases sitting between them. The CDR3 extends over 13 amino acids. Germline CDR1 reads SGHAT; CDR2 reads FQDESV (reference sequence). The CDR3 DNA is TGTGCCAGCAGCACTGACAGGATAGGCGGCTACACCTTC. Translating it yields CASSTDRIGGYTF.

The rearrangement joins TRBV6-5 to TRBJ2-7; TRBD1 might be the D (5 bases). The CDR3 runs to 13 residues. Deletions cut 6 bases from V and 5 bases from J, with 14 bases between. Germline V CDR1 and CDR2: MNHEY, SVGAGI. In DNA, the CDR3 is TGTGCCAGCAGGGAGCCAGGGCGCAACGAGCAGTACTTC. This codes for CASREPGRNEQYF.

The CDR3 loop is CASSLGDRDQETQYF. The DNA of the CDR3 is TGTGCCAGCAGCTTAGGGGACAGGGACCAAGAGACCCAGTACTTC. The rearrangement joins TRBV7-2 to TRBJ2-5, with 9 bases matching TRBD1. The CDR3 has 15 residues. From germline, CDR1 is SGHTA and CDR2 FQGNSA. V trimming: 1 base; J trimming: 0 bases; junction bases outside the gene matches: 0.

The chain recombines TRBV11-2 with TRBJ1-5; D possibly corresponds to TRBD1 (6 bases). Trimming removed 0 bases from V and 7 bases from J, with 13 bases in between. The CDR3 is 15 amino acids. Germline V gene lookup returns CDR1 SGHAT and CDR2 FQNNGV. CDR3 nucleotides: TGTGCCAGCAGCTTAGATCTAGGGGGAGGGCAGCCCCAGCATTTT. Amino acids: CASSLDLGGGQPQHF.

V is TRBV28 and J is TRBJ1-4, with 8 bases that match TRBD1. The germline gives CDR1 MDHEN, CDR2 SYDVKM. The CDR3 is 15 residues long. The V and J ends lost 5 bases and 7 bases, in that order; junction bases with no gene match: 9. The CDR3 DNA sequence: TGTGCCAGCAGTCAATCGACAGGGGAACGTGAAAAACTGTTTTTT. This sequence encodes CASSQSTGEREKLFF.

This clone was picked up one time. The V and J genes are TRBV2 and TRBJ2-2; 12 nucleotides agree with TRBD2. The CDR3 has 20 amino acids. The V gene's germline CDR1 is SNHLY and CDR2 FYNNEI. After removal of 6 bases from V and 1 base from J, the junction contained 15 bases not matched to a gene. The CDR3 DNA sequence: TGTGCCAGCAGCCTCCCGGGGGTACTAGCGGGGGGTCGGAACACCGGGGAGCTGTTTTTT. Translating it yields CASSLPGVLAGGRNTGELFF.

The genes are TRBV18 and TRBJ1-2, with a possible D match to TRBD1 (6 bases). This CDR3 contains 13 residues. Germline lookup yields CDR1 KGHSH and CDR2 LQKENI. Trimming cost V 3 bases and J 7 bases, with 12 bases left between them. The CDR3 nucleotides are TGTGCCAGCTCACCGGATCAGGGGCCTGGCTACACCTTC. It is translated as CASSPDQGPGYTF.

This sequence joins TRBV5-1 and TRBJ2-7, with 7 bases aligning to TRBD1. The J segment lost 4 bases and the V segment lost 3 bases, leaving 10 bases of the junction unmatched. CDR1 SGHRS and CDR2 YFSETQ come from the germline V gene. The CDR3 covers 15 residues. CDR3 nucleotide sequence: TGCGCCAGCAGCTCCGGCCCAGGGGGAGCATACGAGCAGTACTTC. Its translation: CASSSGPGGAYEQYF. Full variable domain (outside the CDR3, taken from reference TRBV5-1 and TRBJ2-7): KAGVTQTPRYLIKTRGQQVTLSCSPISGHRSVSWYQQTPGQGLQFLFEYFSETQRNKGNFPGRFSGRQFSNSRSEMNVSTLELGDSALYLCASSSGPGGAYEQYFGPGTRLTVT.

With regard to this clone: At the DNA level, this CDR3 is encoded by other sequences in the same sample as well. The genes are TRBV18 and TRBJ2-7, with 8 bases identical to TRBD2. The V and J ends lost 1 base and 1 base, in that order; junction bases with no gene match: 3. The germline gives CDR1 KGHSH, CDR2 LQKENI. There are 15 residues in the CDR3. The chain's CDR3 is CASSPLGGGSYEQYF. The CDR3 nucleotides read TGTGCCAGCTCACCACTGGGCGGGGGGTCCTACGAGCAGTACTTC.

This rearrangement joins TRBV5-1 to TRBJ1-1, with 7 bases that match TRBD1. Germline values: CDR1 SGHRS, CDR2 YFSETQ. CDR3 length: 14 residues. Trimming took 4 bases from V and 6 from J; bases not matched to a gene: 9. CDR3 loop: CASSAQGVKAEAFF. The CDR3 DNA is TGCGCCAGCAGCGCCCAGGGGGTAAAGGCTGAAGCTTTCTTT.

This chain connects TRBV7-9 to TRBJ1-1; D gene ambiguous. The CDR3 totals 14 residues. CDR1 and CDR2 from the germline V gene are SEHNR and FQNEAQ (reference sequence). V was trimmed by 1 base and J by 0 bases, leaving 6 bases between them. CDR3 DNA sequence: TGTGCCAGCAGCTTAGACGCAGTGAACACTGAAGCTTTCTTT. This encodes CASSLDAVNTEAFF.

The V call is TRBV5-1, the J call TRBJ2-1, with D possibly TRBD2 on 6 matching bases. CDR1 and CDR2 (germline): SGHRS, YFSETQ. This CDR3 comprises 15 residues. The V end lost 2 bases, the J end lost 0 bases, and 9 bases lay between the germline ends. This CDR3 reads CASSFGGVSYNEQFF. CDR3 DNA: TGCGCCAGCAGCTTCGGCGGGGTCTCCTACAATGAGCAGTTCTTC.

The sample holds one count of this clone. The junction does not match germline at one end; this may be a read error. The J gene is TRBJ2-7, the V gene TRBV3-1 (or the pseudogene TRBV3-2); D is ambiguous. The CDR3 has 13 residues. The germline V gene encodes CDR1 LGHDT and CDR2 YNNKEL (reference sequence). The CDR3 protein is CASSQESRSEKYF. The DNA for the CDR3 is TGTGCCAGCAGCCAAGAATCCAGGTCCGAGAAGTACTTC.